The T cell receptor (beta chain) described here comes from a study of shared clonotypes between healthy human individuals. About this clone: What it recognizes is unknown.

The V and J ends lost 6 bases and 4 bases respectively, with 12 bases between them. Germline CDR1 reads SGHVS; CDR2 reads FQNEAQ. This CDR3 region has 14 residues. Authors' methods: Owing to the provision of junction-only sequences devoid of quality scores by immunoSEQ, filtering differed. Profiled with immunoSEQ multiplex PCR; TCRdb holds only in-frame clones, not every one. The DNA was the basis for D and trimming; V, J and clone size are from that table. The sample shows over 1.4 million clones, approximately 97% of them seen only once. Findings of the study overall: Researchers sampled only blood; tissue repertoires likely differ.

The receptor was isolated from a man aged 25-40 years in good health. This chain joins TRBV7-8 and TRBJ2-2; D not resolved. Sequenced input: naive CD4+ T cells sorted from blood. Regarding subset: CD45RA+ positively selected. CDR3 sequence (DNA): TGTGCCAGCAGACCAACTTCGCCCACCGGGGAGCTGTTTTTT. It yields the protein CASRPTSPTGELFF. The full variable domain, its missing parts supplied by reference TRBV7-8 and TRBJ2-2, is GAGVSQSPRYKVAKRGQDVALRCDPISGHVSLFWYQQALGQGPEFLTYFQNEAQLDKSGLPSDRFFAERPEGSVSTLKIQRTQQEDSAVYLCASRPTSPTGELFFGEGSRLTVL.